This T cell receptor (beta chain) stems from a study of T cells in Graves' hyperthyroidism and ophthalmopathy. Germline loops: CDR1 MNHNS, CDR2 SASEGT. CDR3 size: 18 residues. V lost 1 base, J lost 5 bases, and 11 bases stayed unmatched. Researchers took RNA transcripts and amplified the TCR beta CDR3 regions from them. The HTBI primer set drove a first-round RT-PCR of the TCR CDR3. One entry per CDR3 protein, called by TCRdb with MiXCR from the multiplex PCR reads. The repertoire consists of around 520,000 distinct CDR3 sequences, with around 15% occurring once and the leading ten covering over 11%. Ten or more counts support this clonotype.

This chain connects TRBV6-1 to TRBJ2-5, with 12 bases identical to TRBD1. Input material: blood. This clonotype was obtained from a woman in her forties with Graves' hyperthyroidism. Here the CDR3 reads CASSEGDRGLAHGETQYF. CDR3 bases: TGTGCCAGCAGTGAAGGGGACAGGGGGCTAGCTCACGGGGAGACCCAGTACTTC.